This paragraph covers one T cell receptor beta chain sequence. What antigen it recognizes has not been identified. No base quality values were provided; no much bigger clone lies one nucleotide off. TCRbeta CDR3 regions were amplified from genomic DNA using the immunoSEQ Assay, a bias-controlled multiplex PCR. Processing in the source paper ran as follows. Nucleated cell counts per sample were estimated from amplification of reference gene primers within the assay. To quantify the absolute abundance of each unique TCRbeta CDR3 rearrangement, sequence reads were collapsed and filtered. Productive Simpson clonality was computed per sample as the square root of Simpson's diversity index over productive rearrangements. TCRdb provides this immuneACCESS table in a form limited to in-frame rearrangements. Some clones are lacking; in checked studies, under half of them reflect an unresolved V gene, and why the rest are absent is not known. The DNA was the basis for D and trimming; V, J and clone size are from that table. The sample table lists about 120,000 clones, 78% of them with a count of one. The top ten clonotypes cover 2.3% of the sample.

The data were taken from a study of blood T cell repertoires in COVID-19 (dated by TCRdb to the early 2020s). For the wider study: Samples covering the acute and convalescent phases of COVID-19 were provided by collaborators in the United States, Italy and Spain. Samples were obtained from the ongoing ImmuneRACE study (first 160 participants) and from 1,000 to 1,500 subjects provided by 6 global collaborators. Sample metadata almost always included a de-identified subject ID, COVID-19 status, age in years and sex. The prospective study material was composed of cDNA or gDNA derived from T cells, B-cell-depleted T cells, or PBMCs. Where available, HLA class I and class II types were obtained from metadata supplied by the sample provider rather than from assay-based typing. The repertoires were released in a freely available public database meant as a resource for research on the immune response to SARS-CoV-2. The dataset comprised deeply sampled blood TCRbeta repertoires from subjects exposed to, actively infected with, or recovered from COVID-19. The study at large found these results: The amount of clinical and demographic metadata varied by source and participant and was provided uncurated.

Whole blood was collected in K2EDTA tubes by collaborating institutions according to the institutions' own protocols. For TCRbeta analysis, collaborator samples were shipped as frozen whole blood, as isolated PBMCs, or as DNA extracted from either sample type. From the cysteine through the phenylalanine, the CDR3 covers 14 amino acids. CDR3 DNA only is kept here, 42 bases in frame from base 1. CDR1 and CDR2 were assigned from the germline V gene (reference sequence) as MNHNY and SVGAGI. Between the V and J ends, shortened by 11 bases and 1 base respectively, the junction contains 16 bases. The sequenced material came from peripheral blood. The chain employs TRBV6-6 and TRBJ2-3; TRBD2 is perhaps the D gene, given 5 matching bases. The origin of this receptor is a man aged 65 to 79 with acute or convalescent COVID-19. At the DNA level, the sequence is TGTGCCTCTAGCTGGGGTTGGGGCACAGATACGCAGTATTTT. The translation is CASSWGWGTDTQYF.